The entry below describes one T cell receptor (beta chain). This sample is part of a study of shared T cell receptors in the human thymus. Germline CDR1 reads MNHEY; CDR2 reads SMNVEV (reference sequence). The CDR3 is 16 amino acids. The V gene lost 5 bases and the J gene lost 4 bases, with 17 bases spanning the gap. Sequencing was performed with immunoSEQ multiplex PCR; in TCRdb, only in-frame clones are kept and a portion is missing. The sample lists some 400,000 clones, roughly 94% occurring once. V is TRBV27 and J is TRBJ2-2; the D gene is possibly TRBD1 (5 bases). The sample taken for sequencing was thymocytes. The receptor's source is a human donor. The CDR3: CASSPTRQGGTGELFF. The CDR3 DNA is TGTGCCAGCAGTCCTACCAGGCAGGGTGGCACCGGGGAGCTGTTTTTT.